The sequence of this TCR beta chain was determined in a study of CD8+CD57+ T cells in acquired aplastic anemia. In the study overall: Sorted CD4+ and CD8+ cell DNA averaged 3.2 ug.

Before being chosen for sequencing, patients had shown CD8+CD57+ cell expansion by flow cytometry. Patients were therapy-naive when their blood was sampled. Germline-derived CDR1 and CDR2 are LGHNT and FRNRAP. CDR3 size: 13 residues. Trimming took 1 base from V and 6 from J; bases not matched to a gene: 3. About this clonotype: Its matching antigen is unknown.

Study-wide points: Patient and control CD8+ Simpson's diversity was not significantly different. It was found that roughly 29 CD8+ CDR3 sequences were shared between patients and controls.

Genomic DNA served as template for TCR beta VDJ and CDR3 profiling. One entry per CDR3 protein, called by TCRdb with MiXCR from the reads. The sample gives roughly 180,000 distinct CDR3 sequences, roughly 60% of which show up once; 42% is in the top ten. The clonotype comes from a human donor with aplastic anemia. This chain links TRBV12-5 with TRBJ2-7, with 7 bases lining up with TRBD2. Sequenced input: sorted CD4+, CD8+, or CD8+CD57+ T cells (not recorded which) from PBMCs. CDR3 nucleotides: TGTGCTAGTGGTTTGGCTAGCGGTGGCGAGCAGTACTTC. Protein product: CASGLASGGEQYF.